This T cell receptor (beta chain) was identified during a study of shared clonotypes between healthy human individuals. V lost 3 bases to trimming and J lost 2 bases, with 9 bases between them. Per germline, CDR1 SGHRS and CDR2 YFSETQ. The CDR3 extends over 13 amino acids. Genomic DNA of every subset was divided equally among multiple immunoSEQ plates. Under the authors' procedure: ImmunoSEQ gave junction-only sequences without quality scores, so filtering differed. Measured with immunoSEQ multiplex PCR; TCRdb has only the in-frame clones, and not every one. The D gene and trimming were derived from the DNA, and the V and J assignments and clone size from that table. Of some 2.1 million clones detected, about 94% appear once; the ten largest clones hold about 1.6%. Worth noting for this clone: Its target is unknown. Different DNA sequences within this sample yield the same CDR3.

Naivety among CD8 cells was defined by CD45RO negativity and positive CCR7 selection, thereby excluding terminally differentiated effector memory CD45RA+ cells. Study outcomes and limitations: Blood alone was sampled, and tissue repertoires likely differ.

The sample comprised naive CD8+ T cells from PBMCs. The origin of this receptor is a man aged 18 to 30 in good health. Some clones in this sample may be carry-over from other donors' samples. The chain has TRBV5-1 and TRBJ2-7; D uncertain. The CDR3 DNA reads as TGCGCCAGCAGCTCCGGACCTACCTACGAGCAGTACTTC. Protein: CASSSGPTYEQYF.